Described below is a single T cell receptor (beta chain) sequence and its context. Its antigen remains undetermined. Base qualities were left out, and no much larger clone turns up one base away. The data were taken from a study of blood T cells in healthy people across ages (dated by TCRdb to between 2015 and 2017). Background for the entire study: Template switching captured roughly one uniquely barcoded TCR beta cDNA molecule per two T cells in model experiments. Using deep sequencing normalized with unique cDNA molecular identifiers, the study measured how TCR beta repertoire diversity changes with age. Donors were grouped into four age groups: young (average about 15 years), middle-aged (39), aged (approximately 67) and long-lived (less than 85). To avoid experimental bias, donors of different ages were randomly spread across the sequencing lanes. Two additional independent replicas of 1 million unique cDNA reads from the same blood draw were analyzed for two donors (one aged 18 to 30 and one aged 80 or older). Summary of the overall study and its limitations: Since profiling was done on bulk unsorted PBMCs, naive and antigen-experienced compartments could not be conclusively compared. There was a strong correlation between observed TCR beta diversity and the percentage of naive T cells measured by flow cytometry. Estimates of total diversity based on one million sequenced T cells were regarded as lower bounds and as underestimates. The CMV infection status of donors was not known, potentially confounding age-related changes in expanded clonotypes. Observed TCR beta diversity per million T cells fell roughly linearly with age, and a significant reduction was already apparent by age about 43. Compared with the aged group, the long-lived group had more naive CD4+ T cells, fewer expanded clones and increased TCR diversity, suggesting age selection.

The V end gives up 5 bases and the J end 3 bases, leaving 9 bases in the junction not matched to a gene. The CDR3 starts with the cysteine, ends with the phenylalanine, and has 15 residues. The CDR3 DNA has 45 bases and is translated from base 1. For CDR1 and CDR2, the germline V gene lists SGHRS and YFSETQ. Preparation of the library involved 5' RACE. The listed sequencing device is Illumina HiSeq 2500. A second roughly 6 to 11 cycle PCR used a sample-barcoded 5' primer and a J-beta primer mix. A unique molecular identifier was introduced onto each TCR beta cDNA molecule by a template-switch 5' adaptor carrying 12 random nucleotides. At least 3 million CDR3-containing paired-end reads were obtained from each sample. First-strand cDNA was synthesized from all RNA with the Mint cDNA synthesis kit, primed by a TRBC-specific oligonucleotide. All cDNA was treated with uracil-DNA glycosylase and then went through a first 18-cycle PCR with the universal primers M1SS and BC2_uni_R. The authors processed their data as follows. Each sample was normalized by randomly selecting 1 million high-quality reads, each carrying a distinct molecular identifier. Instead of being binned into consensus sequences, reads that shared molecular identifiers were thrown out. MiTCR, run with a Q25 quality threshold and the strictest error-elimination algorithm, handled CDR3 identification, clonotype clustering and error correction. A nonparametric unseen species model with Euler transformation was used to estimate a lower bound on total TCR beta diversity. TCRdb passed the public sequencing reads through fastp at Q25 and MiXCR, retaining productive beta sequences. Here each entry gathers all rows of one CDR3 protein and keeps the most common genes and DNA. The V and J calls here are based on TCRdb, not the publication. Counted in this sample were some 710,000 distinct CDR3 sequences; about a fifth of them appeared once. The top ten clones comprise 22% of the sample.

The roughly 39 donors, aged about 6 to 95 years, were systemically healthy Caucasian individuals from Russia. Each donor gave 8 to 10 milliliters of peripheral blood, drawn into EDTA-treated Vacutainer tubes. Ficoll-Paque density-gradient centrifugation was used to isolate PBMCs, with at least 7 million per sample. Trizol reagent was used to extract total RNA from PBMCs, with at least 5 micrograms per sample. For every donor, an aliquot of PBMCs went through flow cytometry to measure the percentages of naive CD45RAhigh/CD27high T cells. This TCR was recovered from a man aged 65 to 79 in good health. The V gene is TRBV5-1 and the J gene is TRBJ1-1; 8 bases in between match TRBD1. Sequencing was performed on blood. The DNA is TGCGCCAGCAGAGATATTGGACAGGGACACACTGAAGCTTTCTTT. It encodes CASRDIGQGHTEAFF.